This T cell receptor beta chain was recovered during a study of shared clonotypes between healthy human individuals. Regarding the study as a whole: Blood was the sole source, and tissue repertoires probably differ. Larger richness was generally estimated for naive than memory subsets.

Profiled with immunoSEQ multiplex PCR; TCRdb holds only in-frame clones, not every one. Of 600,000 or so clones in the sample, 95% were seen once. The germline V gene encodes CDR1 LNHDA and CDR2 SQIVND (reference sequence). CDR3 length equals 14 residues. With respect to this clone: Its cognate antigen is unknown.

It was CD45RO-negative cells, positively selected for CCR7, that made up naive CD8 cells, with terminally differentiated effector memory CD45RA+ cells excluded. The rearrangement uses TRBV19 and TRBJ2-5; 13 nucleotides match TRBD2. Matching the DNA end better, TRBJ2-7 makes the J call doubtful. The sample comprised naive CD8+ T cells sorted from blood. The sequence was obtained from a woman in her 30s in good health. CDR3 coding DNA: TGTGCCAGCGGGACTAGCGGGATCTCCTACGAGCAGTACTTC. Encoded protein: CASGTSGISYEQYF.